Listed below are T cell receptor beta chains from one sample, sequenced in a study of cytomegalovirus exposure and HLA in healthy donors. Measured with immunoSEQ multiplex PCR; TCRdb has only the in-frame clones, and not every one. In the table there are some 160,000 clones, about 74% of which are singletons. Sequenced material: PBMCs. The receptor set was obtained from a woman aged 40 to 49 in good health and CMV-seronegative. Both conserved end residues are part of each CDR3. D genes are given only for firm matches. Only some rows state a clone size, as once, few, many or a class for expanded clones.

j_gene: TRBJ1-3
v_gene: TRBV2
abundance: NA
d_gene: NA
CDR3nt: TGTGCCAGCAGGTTGTCCCTCTCTGGAAACACCATATATTTT
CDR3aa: CASRLSLSGNTIYF

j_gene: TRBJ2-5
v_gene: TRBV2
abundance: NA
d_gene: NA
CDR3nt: TGTGCCAGCAGTGATATGGAGGGGGAGACCCAGTACTTC
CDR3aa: CASSDMEGETQYF

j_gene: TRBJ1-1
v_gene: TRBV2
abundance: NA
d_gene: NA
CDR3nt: TGTGCCAGCAGTGGGAGGTGGACGGTGAACACTGAAGCTTTCTTT
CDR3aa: CASSGRWTVNTEAFF

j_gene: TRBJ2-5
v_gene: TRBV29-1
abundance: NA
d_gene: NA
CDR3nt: TGCAGCGTTGGCAGGGAACAAGAGACCCAGTACTTC
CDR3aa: CSVGREQETQYF

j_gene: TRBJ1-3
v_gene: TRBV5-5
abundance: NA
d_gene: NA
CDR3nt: TGTGCCAGCAGGACACTAACAGGGTCCGGAAACACCATATATTTT
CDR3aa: CASRTLTGSGNTIYF

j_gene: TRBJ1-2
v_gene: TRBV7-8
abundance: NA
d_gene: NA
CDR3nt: TGTGCCAGCAGCTCTGACAGGTCAGGGTATGGCTACACCTTC
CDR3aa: CASSSDRSGYGYTF

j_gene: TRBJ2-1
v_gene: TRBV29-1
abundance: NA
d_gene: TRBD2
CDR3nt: TGCAGCGTTGAAGGTAGCGGGAGAGTCGACAATGAGCAGTTCTTC
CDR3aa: CSVEGSGRVDNEQFF

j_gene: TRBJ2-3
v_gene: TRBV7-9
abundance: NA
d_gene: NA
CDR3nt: TGTGCCAGCAGCTTAACTGTTCCATCCACAGATACGCAGTATTTT
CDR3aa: CASSLTVPSTDTQYF

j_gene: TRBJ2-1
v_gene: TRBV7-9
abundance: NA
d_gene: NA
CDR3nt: TGTGCCGGCGGCGGGACGGGGTACAATGAGCAGTTCTTC
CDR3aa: CAGGGTGYNEQFF

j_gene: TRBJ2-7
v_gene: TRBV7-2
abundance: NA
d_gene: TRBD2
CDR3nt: TGTGCCAGCAACATTGACCGGGACTGGACTAGGGAGCAGTACTTC
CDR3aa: CASNIDRDWTREQYF

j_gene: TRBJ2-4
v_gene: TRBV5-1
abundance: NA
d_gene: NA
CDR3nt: TGCGCCAGCAGCCCCTCCCACGGACGGGGTTTAGCCAAAAACATTCAGTACTTC
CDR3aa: CASSPSHGRGLAKNIQYF

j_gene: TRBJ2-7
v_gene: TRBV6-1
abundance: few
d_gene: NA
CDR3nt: TGTGCCAGCAGTTATGGGCAGAGCTCCTACGAGCAGTACTTC
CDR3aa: CASSYGQSSYEQYF

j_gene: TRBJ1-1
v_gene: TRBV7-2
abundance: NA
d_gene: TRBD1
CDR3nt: TGTGCCAGCAGCCCCCGGACAGGGCGAGAAGCTTTCTTT
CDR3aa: CASSPRTGREAFF

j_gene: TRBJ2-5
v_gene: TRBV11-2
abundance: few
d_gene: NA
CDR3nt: TGTGCCAGCACCATGTGGGGCGGGGGCCTCCAAGAGACCCAGTACTTC
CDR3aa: CASTMWGGGLQETQYF

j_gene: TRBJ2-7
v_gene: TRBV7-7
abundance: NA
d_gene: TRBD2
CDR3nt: TGTGCCAGCAGCCGGGGGGGGTACTTC
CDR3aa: CASSRGGYF

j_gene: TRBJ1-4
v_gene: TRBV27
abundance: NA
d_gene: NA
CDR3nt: TGTGCCAGCAGTTTATCGGGGCCCCAGACTGAAAAACTGTTTTTT
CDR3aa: CASSLSGPQTEKLFF

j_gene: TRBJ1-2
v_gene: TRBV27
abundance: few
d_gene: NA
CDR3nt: TGTGCCAGCAGTTTATCGAGCCCGCGGGGCTATGGCTACACCTTC
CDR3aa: CASSLSSPRGYGYTF

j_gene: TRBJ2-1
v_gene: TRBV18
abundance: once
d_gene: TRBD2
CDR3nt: TGTGCCAGCTCACCTAGACTAGCGGGGGGCCACGATGAGCAGTTCTTC
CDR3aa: CASSPRLAGGHDEQFF

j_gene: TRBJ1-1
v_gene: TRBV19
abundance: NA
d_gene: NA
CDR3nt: TGTGCCAGTAGTAACCAACAGGTGAACACTGAAGCTTTCTTT
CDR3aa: CASSNQQVNTEAFF

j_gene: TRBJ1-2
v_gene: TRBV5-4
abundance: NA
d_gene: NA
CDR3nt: TGTGCCAGCAGCTTGGCCCTAGGGGAAAACTATGGCTACACCTTC
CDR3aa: CASSLALGENYGYTF

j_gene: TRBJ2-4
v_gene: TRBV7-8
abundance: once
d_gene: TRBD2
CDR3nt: TGTGCCAGCAGCTTGAGCGGGAGGTATGAAGGAAACATTCAGTACTTC
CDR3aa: CASSLSGRYEGNIQYF

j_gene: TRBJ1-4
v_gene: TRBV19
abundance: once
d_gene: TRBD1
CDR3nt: TGTGCCAGCCAAACAGGGGGCGGTAGGGAAAAACTGTTTTTT
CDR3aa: CASQTGGGREKLFF